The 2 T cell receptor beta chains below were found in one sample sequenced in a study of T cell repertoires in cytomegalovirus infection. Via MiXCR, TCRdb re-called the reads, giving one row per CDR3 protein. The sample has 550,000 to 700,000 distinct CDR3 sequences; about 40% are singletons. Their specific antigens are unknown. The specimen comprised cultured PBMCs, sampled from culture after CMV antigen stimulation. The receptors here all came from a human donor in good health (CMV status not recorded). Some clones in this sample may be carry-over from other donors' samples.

CDR3 DNA: TGTGCCAGCAGCCCTAGGCGGGGGCCCTACGAGCAGTACTTC. Translation gives CASSPRRGPYEQYF. The chain recombines TRBV7-2 with TRBJ2-7; D possibly corresponds to TRBD2 (7 bases). V lost 5 bases, J lost 2 bases, and 13 bases lay in between. The CDR3 has 14 amino acids. The germline V gene encodes CDR1 SGHTA and CDR2 FQGNSA. The whole variable domain, remainder taken from reference TRBV7-2 and TRBJ2-7, is GAGVSQSPSNKVTEKGKDVELRCDPISGHTALYWYRQSLGQGLEFLIYFQGNSAPDKSGLPSDRFSAERTGGSVSTLTIQRTQQEDSAVYLCASSPRRGPYEQYFGPGTRLTVT.

CDR3 coding DNA: TGTGCCAGCTCACCGAGCTTACAGGGAATTCCCTATGGCTACACCTTC. Translation gives CASSPSLQGIPYGYTF. The rearrangement joins TRBV18 to TRBJ1-2, with a tentative D call TRBD1 (6 bases). Germline V CDR1 and CDR2: KGHSH, LQKENI. Trimming took 3 bases from V and 4 from J, leaving 18 bases between them. The CDR3 has 16 amino acids.